This passage covers 10 T cell receptor beta chains from one sample sequenced in a study of T cells in Graves' hyperthyroidism and ophthalmopathy. There were TCR beta CDR3 regions amplified from RNA transcripts. The HTBI primer set served for first-round RT-PCR of the TCR CDR3. Using its own MiXCR run on the multiplex PCR reads, TCRdb lists one record per CDR3 protein. The repertoire holds around 420,000 distinct CDR3 sequences, 15% to 18% seen once, with roughly 7.4% in the top ten. What was sequenced was blood. The receptors originated from a woman in her late teens or twenties with Graves' hyperthyroidism.

The V call is TRBV14, the J call TRBJ2-5; 7 bases are a match to TRBD2. V gave up 2 bases and J gave up 4 bases; unmatched junction bases: 7. This CDR3 is built from 15 residues. The V gene's germline CDR1 is SGHDN and CDR2 FVKESK. CDR3 DNA: TGTGCCAGCAGCCAAAGGACTAGGCTTGGAGAGACCCAGTACTTC. As protein: CASSQRTRLGETQYF.

In its sample, this clonotype was seen a few times. This chain uses TRBV4-1 with TRBJ1-5, with a possible D match to TRBD1 (5 bases). Germline assignment: CDR1 MGHRA and CDR2 YSYEKL. This CDR3 spans 16 amino acids. V lost 4 bases and J 0 bases, leaving 13 bases between the germline ends. CDR3 sequence: CASSLGTSDSNQPQHF. DNA of the CDR3: TGCGCCAGCAGCCTGGGGACTTCCGATAGCAATCAGCCCCAGCATTTT.

This clonotype came up many times. The V and J genes are TRBV10-3 and TRBJ1-2, with D uncertain. V dropped 4 bases and J dropped 2 bases, with 11 bases sitting between them. The CDR3 spans 14 residues. The germline CDR1 and CDR2 sequences are ENHRY and SYGVKD. CDR3 sequence (DNA): TGTGCCATCAGTGTAAGGCTGGCGAACTATGGCTACACCTTC. Amino acids: CAISVRLANYGYTF.

This clonotype turned up a few times. This may stem from a read error, because a much larger clone lies one nucleotide away. The chain has TRBV5-1 and TRBJ1-1; D is unresolved. This CDR3 comprises 13 residues. CDR1 SGHRS and CDR2 YFSETQ come from the germline V gene. The CDR3 region is CASGLLPNTEAFF. In DNA, the CDR3 is TGCGCCAGCGGCTTGCTCCCGAACACTGAAGCTTTCTTT.

This clonotype has ten or more counts. The rearrangement uses TRBV2 and TRBJ1-5, with 7 bases fitting TRBD1. The V gene's germline CDR1 is SNHLY and CDR2 FYNNEI. The CDR3 extends over 12 amino acids. The CDR3 sequence: CALGQGNQPQHF. CDR3 sequence (DNA): TGTGCACTCGGACAGGGCAATCAGCCCCAGCATTTT.

This clonotype was counted many times. The CDR3 spells CASSLDGFGGYEQYF. The CDR3 nucleotides read TGTGCCAGCAGCTTAGACGGCTTCGGGGGCTACGAGCAGTACTTC. This chain links TRBV11-2 with TRBJ2-7; TRBD2 might be the D (6 bases). Per germline, CDR1 SGHAT and CDR2 FQNNGV. CDR3 length: 15 residues. V lost 0 bases and J 3 bases, leaving 12 bases between the germline ends.

This clonotype was recorded many times. J is TRBJ2-5 and V is TRBV10-3, with D perhaps matching TRBD2 (7 bases). The germline V gene has CDR1 ENHRY and CDR2 SYGVKD. V was shortened by 2 bases and J by 3 bases, with 16 bases between the two germline ends. CDR3 length equals 16 residues. CDR3 bases: TGTGCCATCAGTGAGCGTCGGGGGGCGGGGGAAGAGACCCAGTACTTC. It codes for CAISERRGAGEETQYF.

This clonotype was detected ten times or more. The chain joins TRBV9 to TRBJ2-2, with D perhaps being TRBD1 or TRBD2 (5 bases each). Trimming pared 3 bases from V and 6 bases from J, leaving 12 bases between. CDR1 is SGDLS, CDR2 YYNGEE, per germline. The CDR3 totals 14 residues. CDR3 region: CASSAVGTPGELFF. The CDR3 DNA sequence: TGTGCCAGCAGCGCTGTCGGGACCCCCGGGGAGCTGTTTTTT. The full variable domain, with the rest looked up from reference TRBV9 and TRBJ2-2, is DSGVTQTPKHLITATGQRVTLRCSPRSGDLSVYWYQQSLDQGLQFLIQYYNGEERAKGNILERFSAQQFPDLHSELNLSSLELGDSALYFCASSAVGTPGELFFGEGSRLTVL.

This clonotype was counted a few times. At one boundary the junction diverges from the germline segment, which might be a read error. The chain couples TRBV5-1 to TRBJ2-7; D possibly corresponds to TRBD1 (7 bases). Germline V gene sequence: CDR1 SGHRS, CDR2 YFSETQ. The CDR3 is 15 amino acids. CDR3 region: CASSARDSNFYGQYF. The CDR3 DNA follows: TGCGCCAGCAGCGCGCGGGACAGTAATTTCTACGGGCAGTACTTC. Based on the CDR3 plus reference TRBV5-1 and TRBJ2-7, the full variable domain is KAGVTQTPRYLIKTRGQQVTLSCSPISGHRSVSWYQQTPGQGLQFLFEYFSETQRNKGNFPGRFSGRQFSNSRSEMNVSTLELGDSALYLCASSARDSNFYGQYFGPGTRLTVT.

The chain has TRBV5-1 and TRBJ2-3; weak D call: TRBD2 (6 bases). CDR1 SGHRS and CDR2 YFSETQ come from the germline V gene. This CDR3 is 15 amino acids long. V lost 3 bases to trimming and J lost 6 bases, with 17 bases between them. The CDR3: CASSSRDGGRDTQYF. For the CDR3, the DNA is TGCGCCAGCAGCTCCCGGGACGGGGGTAGGGATACGCAGTATTTT.